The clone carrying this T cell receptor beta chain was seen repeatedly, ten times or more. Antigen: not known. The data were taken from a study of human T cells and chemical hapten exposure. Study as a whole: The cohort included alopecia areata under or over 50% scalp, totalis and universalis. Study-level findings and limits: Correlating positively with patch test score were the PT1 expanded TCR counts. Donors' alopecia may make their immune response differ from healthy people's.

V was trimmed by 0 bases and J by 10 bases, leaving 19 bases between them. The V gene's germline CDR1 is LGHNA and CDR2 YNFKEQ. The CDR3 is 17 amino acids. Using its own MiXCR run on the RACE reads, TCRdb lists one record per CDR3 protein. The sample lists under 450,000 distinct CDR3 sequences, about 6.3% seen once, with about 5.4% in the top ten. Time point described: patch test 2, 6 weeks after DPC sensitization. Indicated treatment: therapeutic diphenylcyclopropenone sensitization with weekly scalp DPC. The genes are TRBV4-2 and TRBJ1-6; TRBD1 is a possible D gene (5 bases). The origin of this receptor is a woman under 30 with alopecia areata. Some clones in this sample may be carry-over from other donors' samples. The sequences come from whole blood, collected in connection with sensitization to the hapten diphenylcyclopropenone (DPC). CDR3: CASSQEIGVRGWSPLHF. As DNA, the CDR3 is TGTGCCAGCAGCCAAGAGATTGGTGTAAGGGGCTGGTCACCCCTCCACTTT.